This entry lists 31 T cell receptor beta chains sequenced from one sample in a study of T-cell reconstitution after alpha-beta-depleted transplantation in children. Preparation of the TCRbeta library was carried out with unique molecular identifiers. TCRdb used MiXCR to reprocess the PCR reads, holding one entry per CDR3 protein. The data hold a few hundred thousand distinct CDR3 sequences, with roughly 12% observed a single time. Sequencing used peripheral blood, obtained 180 days after TCRalphabeta/CD19-depleted stem cell transplant. The source of these receptors is a male patient between 2 and 10 years old who had a stem cell transplant for chronic granulomatous disease, so the T cells may come from the graft donor.

This clonotype was detected ten times or more. The CDR3 reads CAILRGDRHYNEQFF. The CDR3 DNA is TGTGCCATCCTGAGGGGGGACCGGCACTACAATGAGCAGTTCTTC. V usage is TRBV10-3 and J usage is TRBJ2-1; D may be TRBD1 or TRBD2 (6 bases each). Trimming took 8 bases from V and 3 from J, leaving 17 bases between them. CDR1 is ENHRY and CDR2 is SYGVKD in the germline V gene. This CDR3 comprises 15 residues.

The rearrangement uses TRBV12-2 and TRBJ2-1; the listed D gene, TRBD2, was not tested against the DNA. TRBV12-2 is marked as a pseudogene. CDR3 length: 15 residues. The CDR3 sequence: CASRLGGLADTEQFF. The CDR3 nucleotides are TGTGCAAGTCGCTTAGGGGGACTAGCGGATACTGAGCAGTTCTTC.

Ten or more counts support this clonotype. The genes are TRBV7-8 and TRBJ2-7, with D possibly being TRBD1 (5 bases). V lost 1 base and J 3 bases, leaving 13 bases between the germline ends. The CDR3 consists of 15 residues. Germline V lookup: CDR1 SGHVS, CDR2 FQNEAQ. This CDR3 reads CASSLVWQGIYEQYF. Written as DNA, the CDR3 is TGTGCCAGCAGCTTAGTCTGGCAGGGTATCTACGAGCAGTACTTC.

This clonotype was seen repeatedly, ten times or more. CDR3 DNA: TGCAGTGCGCTTAGGGGGTCTAACACTGAAGCTTTCTTT. Its protein is CSALRGSNTEAFF. This chain joins TRBV20-1 and TRBJ1-1, with D perhaps matching TRBD1 (6 bases). CDR3 length equals 13 residues. CDR1 is DFQATT, CDR2 SNEGSKA, per germline (reference sequence). Trimming removed 6 bases at V and 2 bases at J, with 13 bases between.

Comments on this clonotype: A read error is possible here, since a much larger clone lies one base away. This rearrangement joins TRBV12-3 or TRBV12-4 to TRBJ2-7, with D possibly matching TRBD2 (5 bases). This CDR3 is 13 amino acids long. CDR3: CVSRRGRYYEQYF. The CDR3 DNA is TGTGTCAGCAGGAGAGGGAGATACTACGAGCAGTACTTC.

In its sample, this clonotype was seen many times. The rearrangement joins TRBV4-1 to TRBJ1-2, with 8 bases fitting TRBD1. The ends lost 5 bases at V and 6 bases at J; junction bases unmatched: 14. The CDR3 is made up of 16 amino acids. Germline CDR1 reads MGHRA; CDR2 reads YSYEKL. The CDR3 is CASSARYQGARNGYTF. DNA of the CDR3: TGCGCCAGCAGCGCGCGCTACCAGGGGGCGCGGAATGGCTACACCTTC.

This clonotype was seen repeatedly, ten times or more. This rearrangement joins TRBV12-3 or TRBV12-4 to TRBJ1-4; 9 bases line up with TRBD1. This CDR3 comprises 14 residues. V gave up 5 bases and J gave up 3 bases; unmatched junction bases: 1. CDR3: CASSGQGPNEKLFF. The CDR3 DNA reads as TGTGCCAGCAGTGGACAGGGGCCTAATGAAAAACTGTTTTTT.

On this clonotype itself: Just one base apart from a much larger clone, this may be a read error. This chain links TRBV7-9 with TRBJ2-2, with D possibly TRBD2 on 5 matching bases. The CDR3 extends over 16 amino acids. Trimming shortened V by 7 bases and J by 0 bases, and 15 bases separated the two germline ends. The germline gives CDR1 SEHNR, CDR2 FQNEAQ (reference sequence). The CDR3 loop reads CASTDGAGPNTGELFF. CDR3 DNA sequence: TGTGCCAGCACCGACGGCGCGGGTCCGAACACCGGGGAGCTGTTTTTT.

This clonotype appeared many times. This sequence joins TRBV6-2 or TRBV6-3 and TRBJ1-6, with D tentatively TRBD1 (5 bases). From germline, CDR1 is MNHEY and CDR2 SVGEGT. The CDR3 is 17 residues long. The V gene lost 4 bases and the J gene lost 0 bases, with 13 bases spanning the gap. The CDR3 DNA sequence: TGTGCCAGCAGTTCGGGACTCCTGAGCTCCTATAATTCACCCCTCCACTTT. Its protein product is CASSSGLLSSYNSPLHF.

This clonotype showed up many times. CDR3 loop: CSASIGAQSSYEQYF. The CDR3 DNA reads as TGCAGTGCTAGCATTGGGGCCCAAAGCTCCTACGAGCAGTACTTC. This sequence joins TRBV20-1 and TRBJ2-7; tentatively, D is TRBD1 (5 bases). This CDR3 contains 15 residues. The ends were cut back, 3 bases at V and 0 bases at J, with 15 bases in the middle. In germline, CDR1 is DFQATT, CDR2 SNEGSKA (reference sequence).

This clonotype was seen repeatedly, ten times or more. The chain uses TRBV11-2 and TRBJ1-5; D ambiguous. Germline-derived CDR1 and CDR2 are SGHAT and FQNNGV. This CDR3 contains 13 residues. V was cut by 0 bases and J by 5 bases, with 5 bases left in between. Here the CDR3 DNA reads TGTGCCAGCAGCTTAGAAATGGATCAGCCCCAGCATTTT. This gives the protein CASSLEMDQPQHF. The whole variable domain, filled in from reference TRBV11-2 and TRBJ1-5, reads EAGVAQSPRYKIIEKRQSVAFWCNPISGHATLYWYQQILGQGPKLLIQFQNNGVVDDSQLPKDRFSAERLKGVDSTLKIQPAKLEDSAVYLCASSLEMDQPQHFGDGTRLSIL.

This clonotype was seen at least ten times. The chain employs TRBV7-7 and TRBJ2-7; 7 positions agree with TRBD2. After removal of 5 bases from V and 4 bases from J, the junction contained 5 bases not matched to a gene. Germline-derived CDR1 and CDR2 are SSHAT and FNYEAQ (reference sequence). There are 13 residues in the CDR3. CDR3 protein: CASSPRGRYEQYF. The CDR3 DNA follows: TGTGCCAGCAGCCCGCGGGGGAGGTACGAGCAGTACTTC. The full variable domain, with the rest looked up from reference TRBV7-7 and TRBJ2-7, is GAGVSQSPRYKVTKRGQDVTLRCDPISSHATLYWYQQALGQGPEFLTYFNYEAQPDKSGLPSDRFSAERPEGSISTLTIQRTEQRDSAMYRCASSPRGRYEQYFGPGTRLTVT.

Points on this clonotype: A much larger clone lies a single base off, so this may be a read error. The V gene is TRBV29-1, the J gene TRBJ2-2; D might be TRBD1 or TRBD2, each matching 5 bases. Germline CDR1 SQVTM, CDR2 ANQGSEA. This CDR3 has 13 residues. The CDR3 protein is CSVRGENTGKLFF. CDR3 DNA: TGCAGCGTTCGAGGGGAGAACACCGGGAAGCTGTTTTTT.

This clonotype was recorded many times. The chain carries TRBV4-2 and TRBJ2-1; the D gene is possibly TRBD2 (6 bases). There are 16 residues in the CDR3. Trimming removed 0 bases from V and 3 bases from J, with 12 bases in between. CDR1 and CDR2 from the germline V gene are LGHNA and YNFKEQ. Written as DNA, the CDR3 is TGTGCCAGCAGCCAAGATTTTGATAGCGGCTACAATGAGCAGTTCTTC. Translating gives CASSQDFDSGYNEQFF.

In its sample, this clonotype was seen a few times. The rearrangement joins TRBV6-2 or TRBV6-3 to TRBJ2-7; 12 positions match TRBD2. Germline CDR1 MNHEY, CDR2 SVGEGT. V gave up 4 bases and J gave up 2 bases; unmatched junction bases: 9. The CDR3 runs 17 residues. The CDR3 spells CASSFLTLAGGTYEQYF. The CDR3 DNA follows: TGTGCCAGCAGTTTCTTGACCCTAGCGGGAGGGACCTACGAGCAGTACTTC.

This clonotype has ten or more counts. The chain combines TRBV20-1 with TRBJ2-7, with a weak D call TRBD2 (6 bases). Trimming left V 6 bases short and J 2 bases short, with 17 bases between. This CDR3 has 14 amino acids. Looked up from germline, CDR1 is DFQATT and CDR2 is SNEGSKA (reference sequence). CDR3 nucleotides: TGCAGTGCAGGGAGATTAGCGGCTACCTACGAGCAGTACTTC. Its protein is CSAGRLAATYEQYF.

This clonotype showed up just a few times. The V gene is TRBV7-3, the J gene TRBJ2-2, with 9 bases lining up with TRBD1. From germline, CDR1 is SGHTA and CDR2 FQGTGA. This CDR3 has 13 amino acids. J gave up 6 bases and V 8 bases, and 4 bases lay outside the gene matches. CDR3 sequence: CASSRTGAGELFF. The CDR3 DNA reads as TGTGCCAGCTCCCGGACAGGGGCCGGGGAGCTGTTTTTT.

The chain is built from TRBV19 and TRBJ2-1; possible D gene TRBD1, 5 bases. Trimming took 8 bases from V and 2 from J, leaving 13 bases between them. The germline V gene has CDR1 LNHDA and CDR2 SQIVND (reference sequence). CDR3 length: 14 amino acids. The CDR3: CASADRIAYNEQFF. CDR3 DNA sequence: TGTGCCAGTGCCGACAGAATCGCCTACAATGAGCAGTTCTTC.

This clonotype was detected ten times or more. The chain links TRBV5-1 to TRBJ1-4, with 7 positions matching TRBD1. The CDR3 runs to 15 residues. CDR1 SGHRS and CDR2 YFSETQ come from the germline V gene. V shed 6 bases, J shed 6 bases, and the junction held 11 bases outside the gene matches. The CDR3 loop is CASTKQGGGHEKLFF. The CDR3 DNA reads as TGCGCCAGCACAAAGCAGGGGGGAGGACATGAAAAACTGTTTTTT.

This clonotype was counted ten times or more. V gene TRBV5-6 combines with J gene TRBJ2-3; 10 bases align to TRBD2. CDR1 and CDR2 (germline): SGHDT, YYEEEE. J lost 9 bases, V lost 2 bases, and 9 bases had no gene match. There are 15 residues in the CDR3. The CDR3 reads CASSFGTSAQGTQYF. CDR3 coding DNA: TGTGCCAGCAGCTTTGGGACTAGCGCCCAGGGCACGCAGTATTTT.

This clonotype was observed a handful of times. This rearrangement joins TRBV10-3 to TRBJ2-1; 7 nucleotides agree with TRBD2. The length of the CDR3 is 15 residues. J gave up 7 bases and V 6 bases, and 12 bases lay outside the gene matches. In germline, CDR1 is ENHRY, CDR2 SYGVKD. The CDR3, as DNA: TGTGCCATCAGCGAAGACGGGGGGATAAGGAATGAGCAGTTCTTC. Protein sequence: CAISEDGGIRNEQFF.

This clonotype was seen many times. This rearrangement joins TRBV29-1 to TRBJ1-4, with TRBD1 matching over 9 bases. V lost 2 bases to trimming and J lost 7 bases; unmatched junction nucleotides: 2. The CDR3 runs 13 residues. Germline V gene sequence: CDR1 SQVTM, CDR2 ANQGSEA. The CDR3 spells CSVETGGLEKLFF. CDR3 coding DNA: TGCAGCGTTGAAACAGGGGGCCTTGAAAAACTGTTTTTT.

This clonotype was recorded many times. The chain carries TRBV7-2 and TRBJ2-7; 8 bases align to TRBD1. Germline trimming cut 5 bases from V and 0 bases from J; bases unmatched to any gene: 6. The CDR3 has 15 amino acids. The germline V gene has CDR1 SGHTA and CDR2 FQGNSA. In DNA, the CDR3 is TGTGCCAGCAGCCTGGGACAGGATTACTCCTACGAGCAGTACTTC. It yields the protein CASSLGQDYSYEQYF.

The rearrangement links TRBV4-2 to TRBJ2-4, with TRBD2 as a possible D gene (5 bases). The V and J ends lost 0 bases and 7 bases respectively, with 16 bases between them. The CDR3 extends over 16 amino acids. Germline-derived CDR1 and CDR2 are LGHNA and YNFKEQ. CDR3 sequence reads: CASSQDFRGGGNIQYF. The CDR3 nucleotides read TGTGCCAGCAGCCAAGATTTTCGGGGTGGTGGGAACATTCAGTACTTC.

This clonotype occurred many times. The V gene is TRBV20-1, the J gene TRBJ2-2; maybe TRBD2 (5 bases). Trimming stripped 0 bases from V and 6 bases from J, with 17 bases between. Germline CDR1 DFQATT, CDR2 SNEGSKA (reference sequence). The CDR3 sequence is 16 residues long. CDR3 DNA sequence: TGCAGTGCTAGAGATCGGCGGGTGGTTATAGCCGGGGAGCTGTTTTTT. Residues: CSARDRRVVIAGELFF.

At least ten counts were recorded for this clonotype. This chain connects TRBV28 to TRBJ1-2, with D hard to call. The germline CDR1 and CDR2 sequences are MDHEN and SYDVKM. CDR3 length: 13 amino acids. The V gene lost 5 bases and the J gene lost 4 bases, with 11 bases spanning the gap. The CDR3 loop is CASSRQQFYGYTF. The CDR3, as DNA: TGTGCCAGCAGTCGTCAGCAGTTCTATGGCTACACCTTC.

This clonotype came up many times. This chain uses TRBV18 with TRBJ1-5; D call uncertain. The V end was cut by 1 base, the J end by 7 bases, with 11 bases between. CDR3 length equals 14 residues. Germline V CDR1 and CDR2: KGHSH, LQKENI. The CDR3 DNA sequence: TGTGCCAGCTCACCACTTAGGGTCCGGCAGCCCCAGCATTTT. This translates into CASSPLRVRQPQHF. Looking up the rest from reference TRBV18 and TRBJ1-5 gives the full variable domain: NAGVMQNPRHLVRRRGQEARLRCSPMKGHSHVYWYRQLPEEGLKFMVYLQKENIIDESGMPKERFSAEFPKEGPSILRIQQVVRGDSAAYFCASSPLRVRQPQHFGDGTRLSIL.

In this sample, this clonotype turned up many times. The rearrangement joins TRBV29-1 to TRBJ2-7; 8 bases match TRBD2. Looked up from germline, CDR1 is SQVTM and CDR2 is ANQGSEA. Germline trimming cut 0 bases from V and 4 bases from J; bases unmatched to any gene: 8. The CDR3 extends over 15 amino acids. This chain's CDR3 is CSVEEPLAGGYEQYF. Written as DNA, the CDR3 is TGCAGCGTTGAAGAGCCTCTCGCGGGAGGTTACGAGCAGTACTTC.

This clonotype was seen repeatedly, ten times or more. The chain joins TRBV18 to TRBJ2-5; D perhaps matches TRBD1 (5 bases). V lost 6 bases to trimming and J lost 4 bases, with 9 bases between them. In germline, CDR1 is KGHSH, CDR2 LQKENI. The CDR3 has 12 residues. In DNA form, the CDR3 reads TGTGCCAGCTCGACAGAGGTAGAGACCCAGTACTTC. Its protein product is CASSTEVETQYF.

This clonotype came up many times. The V call is TRBV18, the J call TRBJ1-5; D ambiguous. This CDR3 has 12 amino acids. The germline gives CDR1 KGHSH, CDR2 LQKENI. V was clipped by 2 bases and J by 7 bases, with 6 bases between them. CDR3 in amino acids: CASSPFEQPQHF. The CDR3 DNA is TGTGCCAGCTCACCATTCGAACAGCCCCAGCATTTT.

This clonotype was observed at least ten times. This chain joins TRBV4-3 and TRBJ2-7; tentatively, D is TRBD2 (6 bases). The CDR3 length is 13 residues. Looked up from germline, CDR1 is LGHNA and CDR2 is YSLEER. The ends were cut back, 1 base at V and 2 bases at J, with 6 bases in the middle. The CDR3 here is CASSQGLAYEQYF. Written as DNA, the CDR3 is TGCGCCAGCAGCCAAGGACTAGCCTACGAGCAGTACTTC.